The rows below give T cell receptor beta chains drawn from one sample of a study of T cells in Graves' hyperthyroidism and ophthalmopathy. Each CDR3 protein is one row after TCRdb ran MiXCR on the multiplex PCR reads. The table has 650,000 to 850,000 distinct CDR3 sequences, around 19% seen once. The sample consisted of blood. These receptors were collected from a woman aged 50 to 65 with Graves' hyperthyroidism that later progressed to Graves' ophthalmopathy. Each CDR3 is given with its conserved first and last residue. The D gene is left open where the match is weak. Only some rows state a clone size, as once, few, many or a class for expanded clones.

NA | few | TRBJ1-6 | TRBV3-1 | CASSQDVGDSPLHF | TGTGCCAGCAGCCAAGACGTTGGGGATTCACCCCTCCACTTT
NA | NA | TRBJ1-1 | TRBV9 | CASSVDGGGSTEAFF | TGTGCCAGCAGCGTAGATGGGGGCGGGAGCACTGAAGCTTTCTTT
NA | few | TRBJ2-3 | TRBV24-1 | CATSSYSDTQYF | TGTGCCACCAGTAGTTATTCAGATACGCAGTATTTT
TRBD1 | few | TRBJ1-5 | TRBV12-3/TRBV12-4 | CASRGQGGSQPQHF | TGTGCCAGCAGGGGACAGGGTGGTTCTCAGCCCCAGCATTTT
TRBD1 | many | TRBJ1-4 | TRBV20-1 | CSADRAAEKLFF | TGCAGTGCCGACAGGGCGGCTGAAAAACTGTTTTTT
TRBD1 | few | TRBJ1-5 | TRBV25-1 | CASSMGQANQPQHF | TGTGCCAGCAGTATGGGACAGGCCAATCAGCCCCAGCATTTT
NA | few | TRBJ1-5 | TRBV5-6 | CASSFGSSGGQPQHF | TGTGCCAGCAGCTTCGGGTCCTCGGGCGGTCAGCCCCAGCATTTT
NA | NA | TRBJ1-1 | TRBV18 | CDTSPEGAKRAFF | TGTGACACCTCACCAGAAGGGGCAAAACGGGCTTTCTTT
NA | many | TRBJ1-2 | TRBV20-1 | CSANRGIYGYTF | TGCAGTGCTAATCGGGGAATCTATGGCTACACCTTC
NA | NA | TRBJ2-2 | TRBV9 | CASSVSSRGNTGELFF | TGTGCCAGCAGCGTTTCTAGCAGGGGAAACACCGGGGAGCTGTTTTTT
NA | many | TRBJ1-2 | TRBV20-1 | CSARPDPNYGYTF | TGCAGTGCCAGACCGGACCCAAACTATGGCTACACCTTC
NA | NA | TRBJ1-4 | TRBV29-1 | CSVLSEKLFF | TGCAGCGTCCTTTCCGAAAAACTGTTTTTT
NA | many | TRBJ1-4 | TRBV12-3/TRBV12-4 | CASSREATNEKLFF | TGTGCCAGCAGCCGAGAGGCAACTAATGAAAAACTGTTTTTT
TRBD1 | NA | TRBJ2-5 | TRBV27 | CASSERQGANPYQETQYF | TGTGCCAGCAGTGAGAGACAGGGGGCGAATCCGTACCAAGAGACCCAGTACTTC
NA | few | TRBJ1-1 | TRBV3-1 | CASSQENWVNTEAFF | TGTGCCAGCAGCCAAGAGAATTGGGTGAACACTGAAGCTTTCTTT
NA | NA | TRBJ1-2 | TRBV7-2 | CASSFSGGNYGYTF | TGTGCCAGCAGCTTTTCCGGGGGTAACTATGGCTACACCTTC
TRBD2 | NA | TRBJ2-1 | TRBV2 | CASTGLAGVGNEQFF | TGTGCCAGCACTGGACTAGCGGGAGTTGGCAATGAGCAGTTCTTC
NA | NA | TRBJ1-5 | TRBV6-4 | CASSDEGGNQPQHF | TGTGCCAGCAGTGACGAGGGGGGCAATCAGCCCCAGCATTTT
TRBD2 | NA | TRBJ2-1 | TRBV19 | CASSPAGGAYNEQFF | TGTGCCAGTAGTCCGGCGGGGGGCGCCTACAATGAGCAGTTCTTC
NA | NA | TRBJ2-7 | TRBV10-3 | CAISVGQPYEQYF | TGTGCCATCAGTGTCGGACAGCCCTACGAGCAGTACTTC
TRBD1 | many | TRBJ2-7 | TRBV7-9 | CASSPEAGRGHEYEQYF | TGTGCCAGCAGCCCCGAGGCGGGCAGGGGGCATGAGTACGAGCAGTACTTC
NA | many | TRBJ2-7 | TRBV5-1 | CASSLAGGWEQYF | TGCGCCAGCAGCTTGGCGGGGGGCTGGGAGCAGTACTTC
NA | NA | TRBJ2-7 | TRBV7-2 | CASSLSGGALRYEQYF | TGTGCCAGCAGCTTATCGGGTGGGGCCCTCCGCTACGAGCAGTACTTC
NA | few | TRBJ2-1 | TRBV29-1 | CSVEAPSGRFRNFNEQFF | TGCAGCGTTGAAGCCCCCTCGGGGCGGTTCCGTAACTTCAATGAGCAGTTCTTC
TRBD1 | NA | TRBJ1-2 | TRBV7-2 | CASSSTPGTDIYGYTF | TGTGCCAGCAGCTCCACCCCCGGGACAGATATCTATGGCTACACCTTC
TRBD2 | many | TRBJ2-3 | TRBV18 | CASSPLAGGPTDTQYF | TGTGCCAGCTCACCCTTAGCGGGGGGGCCCACAGATACGCAGTATTTT
NA | NA | TRBJ2-6 | TRBV6-2/TRBV6-3 | CASRPGYSFSGANVLTF | TGTGCCAGCAGACCAGGTTATTCCTTCTCTGGGGCCAACGTCCTGACTTTC
TRBD2 | few | TRBJ2-2 | TRBV12-5 | CASGFYVSGTSGAGELFF | TGTGCTAGTGGTTTCTATGTTAGCGGGACTAGCGGGGCCGGGGAGCTGTTTTTT
NA | many | TRBJ1-2 | TRBV13 | CASSAGGGGYTF | TGTGCCAGCAGCGCCGGGGGGGGTGGCTACACCTTC
NA | few | TRBJ1-1 | TRBV5-5 | CASTAPGGVMNTEAFF | TGTGCCAGCACTGCCCCGGGGGGGGTAATGAACACTGAAGCTTTCTTT
NA | NA | TRBJ1-5 | TRBV15 | CATSRDRIGRRNQPQHF | TGTGCCACCAGCAGAGATCGAATCGGCAGGCGGAATCAGCCCCAGCATTTT
TRBD2 | many | TRBJ2-3 | TRBV3-1 | CASSQGSGGAGTDTQYF | TGTGCCAGCAGCCAAGGGAGCGGGGGGGCCGGCACAGATACGCAGTATTTT
NA | many | TRBJ1-1 | TRBV12-3/TRBV12-4 | CASSFGVMNTEAFF | TGTGCCAGCAGTTTCGGCGTTATGAACACTGAAGCTTTCTTT
TRBD2 | few | TRBJ2-3 | TRBV6-1 | CASSESLAGFTDTQYF | TGTGCCAGCAGTGAATCACTAGCGGGGTTTACAGATACGCAGTATTTT
NA | many | TRBJ2-2 | TRBV11-2 | CASSFVGMNTGELFF | TGTGCCAGCAGCTTTGTAGGGATGAACACCGGGGAGCTGTTTTTT
NA | many | TRBJ1-1 | TRBV30 | CAWSEGFVEAFF | TGTGCCTGGAGTGAAGGGTTTGTTGAAGCTTTCTTT
NA | NA | TRBJ2-7 | TRBV7-3 | CASSPGGGGSYEQHF | TGTGCCAGCAGCCCCGGGGGAGGGGGCTCCTACGAGCAGCACTTC